This TCR beta chain originates from a study of blood T cell repertoires in COVID-19. The study recruited people aged 18 to 89 years across more than 20 US areas. Which cohort a participant joined came from the clinical history participants gave. Using immunoSEQ multiplex PCR, the repertoire was profiled, and TCRdb retains in-frame clones only, with some absent. The repertoire consists of 200,000 to 250,000 clones, with roughly 89% occurring once and the leading ten covering 3% to 4.5%. Germline V gene sequence: CDR1 SGHDT, CDR2 YYEEEE. V shed 0 bases and J shed 12 bases, with 13 bases lying between them. This CDR3 is 12 amino acids long.

Sequenced material: PBMCs or T cells enriched from blood (not recorded which). The receptor's source is a middle-aged woman with acute COVID-19. This chain links TRBV5-6 with TRBJ2-7, with a weak D call TRBD2 (5 bases). CDR3: CASSLGQWRPYF. The CDR3, as DNA: TGTGCCAGCAGCTTGGGGCAGTGGAGGCCGTACTTC.